Listed below are T cell receptor beta chains from one sample, sequenced in a study of T cell responses to AZD1222 COVID-19 vaccine. Repertoires were generated with immunoSEQ multiplex PCR, while TCRdb's copy carries only in-frame clones and drops some. The sample has 100,000 to 140,000 clones, roughly 87% seen once. Sample: peripheral blood, taken 28 days after the second AZD1222 dose. The receptors shown here come from an adult who received the AZD1222 COVID-19 vaccine. The CDR3 runs from the conserved cysteine through the conserved F or W. Each record gives: J gene, clone size, V gene, D gene, CDR3 DNA, CDR3 protein. A D gene is named only where the DNA matches it firmly. Size is stated for part of the rows, as once, few or many counts, or as a class when the clone is expanded.

j_call: TRBJ2-5
clone_size: -
v_call: TRBV24-1
d_call: -
cdr3_nt: TGTGCCACCAGTGATAGGGGCCTAGGTGAGACCCAGTACTTC
cdr3_aa: CATSDRGLGETQYF

j_call: TRBJ2-7
clone_size: -
v_call: TRBV7-2
d_call: TRBD2
cdr3_nt: TGTGCCAGCAGCCGGACCAGCGGGGGGGAAGCGGGTTACGCCTACGAGCAGTACTTC
cdr3_aa: CASSRTSGGEAGYAYEQYF

j_call: TRBJ2-4
clone_size: -
v_call: TRBV7-9
d_call: TRBD2
cdr3_nt: TGTGCCAGCAGCTTAGGAGGAGGGGAGGGCATAGCCAAAAACATTCAGTACTTC
cdr3_aa: CASSLGGGEGIAKNIQYF

j_call: TRBJ1-1
clone_size: -
v_call: TRBV19
d_call: -
cdr3_nt: TGTGCCAGTAGTATTGACACCCTGAACACTGAAGCTTTCTTT
cdr3_aa: CASSIDTLNTEAFF

j_call: TRBJ1-5
clone_size: -
v_call: TRBV10-3
d_call: -
cdr3_nt: TGTGCCATCAGTGAACGGGGGGCTAGCAATCAGCCCCAGCATTTT
cdr3_aa: CAISERGASNQPQHF

j_call: TRBJ2-7
clone_size: -
v_call: TRBV25-1
d_call: TRBD1
cdr3_nt: TGTGCCAGCAGTTACGGACAGGTCTACGAGCAGTACTTC
cdr3_aa: CASSYGQVYEQYF

j_call: TRBJ2-3
clone_size: few
v_call: TRBV9
d_call: TRBD2
cdr3_nt: TGTGCCAGCAGCGTAGTGGGACTAATCACAGATACGCAGTATTTT
cdr3_aa: CASSVVGLITDTQYF

j_call: TRBJ1-2
clone_size: -
v_call: TRBV29-1
d_call: TRBD1
cdr3_nt: TGCAGCGTCGCCGGGACAGGGGAGTGGTATGGCTACACCTTC
cdr3_aa: CSVAGTGEWYGYTF

j_call: TRBJ2-6
clone_size: -
v_call: TRBV6-5
d_call: -
cdr3_nt: TGTGCCAGTGCCCCGGGAACCTCTGGGGCCAACGTCCTGACTTTC
cdr3_aa: CASAPGTSGANVLTF

j_call: TRBJ2-2
clone_size: -
v_call: TRBV7-8
d_call: TRBD2
cdr3_nt: TGTGCCAGCAGCTTCACGGGGGGGACGAACACCGGGGAGCTGTTTTTT
cdr3_aa: CASSFTGGTNTGELFF

j_call: TRBJ1-2
clone_size: -
v_call: TRBV7-2
d_call: -
cdr3_nt: TGTGCCAGCAGCGTGGACAGTCTAAATGGCTACACCTTC
cdr3_aa: CASSVDSLNGYTF

j_call: TRBJ2-7
clone_size: -
v_call: TRBV5-6
d_call: TRBD1
cdr3_nt: TGTGCCAGCAGCCTCAGGGGGCTCAGGGGCGAGCAGTACTTC
cdr3_aa: CASSLRGLRGEQYF

j_call: TRBJ2-3
clone_size: -
v_call: TRBV5-1
d_call: -
cdr3_nt: TGCGCCAGCAGCTACCTAGCAGCAGATACGCAGTATTTT
cdr3_aa: CASSYLAADTQYF

j_call: TRBJ2-7
clone_size: -
v_call: TRBV28
d_call: TRBD2
cdr3_nt: TGTGCCAGCAGTCCTGGACTAGCGGGGGGTCGTGACTACGAGCAGTACTTC
cdr3_aa: CASSPGLAGGRDYEQYF

j_call: TRBJ2-7
clone_size: -
v_call: TRBV6-5
d_call: -
cdr3_nt: TGTGCCAGCATCCTCGGACAGGAGGGGGACGAGCAGTACTTC
cdr3_aa: CASILGQEGDEQYF

j_call: TRBJ1-6
clone_size: -
v_call: TRBV2
d_call: -
cdr3_nt: TGTGCCAGCAGTGAACGACACCTCGGGATTTCACCCCTCCACTTT
cdr3_aa: CASSERHLGISPLHF

j_call: TRBJ1-3
clone_size: -
v_call: TRBV5-1
d_call: TRBD1
cdr3_nt: TGCGCCAGCAGCCCGGGACAGTCAGGAAACACCATATATTTT
cdr3_aa: CASSPGQSGNTIYF

j_call: TRBJ2-5
clone_size: -
v_call: TRBV19
d_call: TRBD2
cdr3_nt: TGTGCCAGTAGTGACCCCCGGTCGGGGGGCCAAGAGACCCAGTACTTC
cdr3_aa: CASSDPRSGGQETQYF

j_call: TRBJ1-1
clone_size: -
v_call: TRBV28
d_call: -
cdr3_nt: TGTGCCAGCGGAATAAACACAGATGGGACTGAAGCTTTCTTT
cdr3_aa: CASGINTDGTEAFF

j_call: TRBJ2-7
clone_size: -
v_call: TRBV7-9
d_call: TRBD1
cdr3_nt: TGTGCCAGCAGCTTGAACTTAGCGGACAGGGAAGCCTACGAGCAGTACTTC
cdr3_aa: CASSLNLADREAYEQYF

j_call: TRBJ1-6
clone_size: -
v_call: TRBV7-9
d_call: -
cdr3_nt: TGTGCCACCCCAACCGGGACGTATAATTCACCCCTCCACTTT
cdr3_aa: CATPTGTYNSPLHF

j_call: TRBJ1-5
clone_size: -
v_call: TRBV7-2
d_call: -
cdr3_nt: TGTGCCAGCAGCTTAGCGGGGGCAAGCAATCAGCCCCAGCATTTT
cdr3_aa: CASSLAGASNQPQHF

j_call: TRBJ1-1
clone_size: -
v_call: TRBV4-1
d_call: TRBD1
cdr3_nt: TGCGCCAGCAGCCTAAGACAGGGGGAGATGAACACTGAAGCTTTCTTT
cdr3_aa: CASSLRQGEMNTEAFF

j_call: TRBJ1-1
clone_size: -
v_call: TRBV6-1
d_call: TRBD1
cdr3_nt: TGTGCCAGCAGTGAAAGACGGGACAGCGCTGAAGCTTTCTTT
cdr3_aa: CASSERRDSAEAFF

j_call: TRBJ1-2
clone_size: -
v_call: TRBV6-1
d_call: -
cdr3_nt: TGTGCCAGCAGTGAACGAGGTACAGCTAACTATGGCTACACCTTC
cdr3_aa: CASSERGTANYGYTF

j_call: TRBJ1-3
clone_size: -
v_call: TRBV3-1/TRBV3-2
d_call: -
cdr3_nt: TGTGCCAGCAGCCAAGGGACAGTCTACTCTGGAAACACCATATATTTT
cdr3_aa: CASSQGTVYSGNTIYF

j_call: TRBJ2-3
clone_size: -
v_call: TRBV4-3
d_call: TRBD2
cdr3_nt: TGCGCCAGCAGCCAAGATGTAAGCGGGGGCACAGATACGCAGTATTTT
cdr3_aa: CASSQDVSGGTDTQYF

j_call: TRBJ2-2
clone_size: -
v_call: TRBV11-2
d_call: TRBD1
cdr3_nt: TGTGCCAGCAGCTTAGTCTTACAGGGGGCAGGGGAGCTGTTTTTT
cdr3_aa: CASSLVLQGAGELFF

j_call: TRBJ2-1
clone_size: -
v_call: TRBV4-1
d_call: TRBD2
cdr3_nt: TGCGCCAGCAGCCAAGGTAGCGGGGGGGACTACAATGAGCAGTTCTTC
cdr3_aa: CASSQGSGGDYNEQFF

j_call: TRBJ1-1
clone_size: few
v_call: TRBV12-3/TRBV12-4
d_call: TRBD1
cdr3_nt: TGTGCCAGCACCGGGACAGTGAACACTGAAGCTTTCTTT
cdr3_aa: CASTGTVNTEAFF

j_call: TRBJ2-7
clone_size: -
v_call: TRBV7-6
d_call: -
cdr3_nt: TGTGCCAGCAGCTTAGCGTCCTTTCCGGAAAACGAGCAGTACTTC
cdr3_aa: CASSLASFPENEQYF

j_call: TRBJ2-7
clone_size: few
v_call: TRBV27
d_call: -
cdr3_nt: TGTGCCAGCAGTTTATCGGGGGCGGACGAGCAGTACTTC
cdr3_aa: CASSLSGADEQYF

j_call: TRBJ2-1
clone_size: -
v_call: TRBV7-9
d_call: TRBD2
cdr3_nt: TGTGCCAGCAGCCAACTAGCGGGAAATTACAATGAGCAGTTCTTC
cdr3_aa: CASSQLAGNYNEQFF

j_call: TRBJ1-3
clone_size: -
v_call: TRBV30
d_call: -
cdr3_nt: TGTGCCTGGAGTGTCGGCGGGAATGTGTGGAACACCATATATTTT
cdr3_aa: CAWSVGGNVWNTIYF

j_call: TRBJ2-2
clone_size: -
v_call: TRBV19
d_call: TRBD1
cdr3_nt: TGTGCCAGTAGTACCCCGCGGACAGGGAACACCGGGGAGCTGTTTTTT
cdr3_aa: CASSTPRTGNTGELFF